This T cell receptor beta chain is drawn from a study of cytomegalovirus exposure and HLA in healthy donors. The CDR3 runs to 14 residues. Trimming cost V 5 bases and J 0 bases, with 10 bases left between them. Germline CDR1 SGHTA, CDR2 FQGNSA. Use of 60 Vbeta and 13 Jbeta primers characterized the PCR. Sequencing used immunoSEQ multiplex PCR; TCRdb keeps in-frame clones, though not all of them. The profile shows about 130,000 clones, roughly 68% of them singletons. This receptor was taken from a woman between 50 and 59 years old in good health and CMV-seropositive. The gene calls are TRBV7-2 and TRBJ2-5; D uncertain. Sequenced input: PBMCs. CDR3 sequence (DNA): TGTGCCAGCAGCGGCTTTCCGAACCAAGAGACCCAGTACTTC. It specifies CASSGFPNQETQYF.